These 13 T cell receptor beta chains originate from one sample sequenced in a study of regulatory T cells in long-lasting Graves disease. The authors built TCR beta libraries using iRepertoire HTBI primers and Arm-PCR of CDR3 regions. TCRdb used MiXCR to reprocess the multiplex PCR reads, holding one entry per CDR3 protein. The table has around 430,000 distinct CDR3 sequences, about 20% seen once; the top ten hold less than 15%. Time point specified: persistent/refractory GD, antithyroid drugs over 5 years with positive TRAb. RNA from PBMCs was the source of the TCR library. Specimen: peripheral blood mononuclear cells (PBMCs), collected when the disease was refractory, from a patient treated with antithyroid drugs. The receptors stem from a female donor with Graves disease.

Of note for this clonotype: A much larger clonotype is one base distant, so this may be a read error. The DNA for the CDR3 is TGTGCCAGCAGCTTAGCGTACCGGAAAAGCATAGAGACCCAGTACTTC. Amino acids: CASSLAYRKSIETQYF. The chain carries TRBV7-2 and TRBJ2-5; D is undetermined. Germline V gene data show CDR1 as SGHTA and CDR2 as FQGNSA. This CDR3 is built from 16 residues. Trimming cost V 0 bases and J 4 bases, with 15 bases left between them. Combining the CDR3 with reference TRBV7-2 and TRBJ2-5 gives the whole variable domain GAGVSQSPSNKVTEKGKDVELRCDPISGHTALYWYRQSLGQGLEFLIYFQGNSAPDKSGLPSDRFSAERTGGSVSTLTIQRTQQEDSAVYLCASSLAYRKSIETQYFGPGTRLLVL.

This clonotype was detected a few times. The CDR3 nucleotides read TGTGCCAGCAACAATCAGCCCCAGCATTTT. This sequence encodes CASNNQPQHF. The gene calls are TRBV19 and TRBJ1-5, with D hard to call. Trimming removed 9 bases from V and 3 bases from J, with 3 bases in between. Germline loops: CDR1 LNHDA, CDR2 SQIVND (reference sequence). The CDR3 contains 10 residues.

This clonotype was counted ten times or more. V usage is TRBV7-2 and J usage is TRBJ2-2; D possibly corresponds to TRBD2 (7 bases). V was shortened by 7 bases and J by 3 bases, with 18 bases between the two germline ends. Germline V gene lookup returns CDR1 SGHTA and CDR2 FQGNSA. CDR3 size: 16 residues. CDR3 in amino acids: CASTPDGGRDTGELFF. The CDR3 DNA reads as TGTGCCAGCACCCCGGACGGGGGGCGGGACACCGGGGAGCTGTTTTTT. Together with reference TRBV7-2 and TRBJ2-2, the CDR3 gives the full variable domain: GAGVSQSPSNKVTEKGKDVELRCDPISGHTALYWYRQSLGQGLEFLIYFQGNSAPDKSGLPSDRFSAERTGGSVSTLTIQRTQQEDSAVYLCASTPDGGRDTGELFFGEGSRLTVL.

This clonotype was observed at least ten times. This chain links TRBV7-2 with TRBJ1-2; D gene unclear. Trimming stripped 5 bases from V and 0 bases from J, with 10 bases between. Germline V CDR1 and CDR2: SGHTA, FQGNSA. The CDR3 spans 14 residues. The CDR3 protein is CASSTPGANYGYTF. CDR3 sequence (DNA): TGTGCCAGCAGCACACCCGGAGCTAACTATGGCTACACCTTC.

This clonotype has just a few counts. The chain couples TRBV6-2 or TRBV6-3 to TRBJ2-7; 12 bases line up with TRBD2. The CDR3 extends over 16 amino acids. Germline CDR1 is MNHEY and CDR2 is SVGEGT. Losses at the gene ends were 5 bases for V and 2 bases for J; bases not matched to a gene: 7. CDR3 coding DNA: TGTGCCAGCAGTGGACTCAGACTAGCGGGGGCCTACGAGCAGTACTTC. Residues: CASSGLRLAGAYEQYF.

The sample holds many counts of this clonotype. The gene calls are TRBV28 and TRBJ1-2; TRBD1 matches at 7 bases. Germline loops: CDR1 MDHEN, CDR2 SYDVKM. The CDR3 loop spans 11 amino acids. V trimming: 8 bases; J trimming: 4 bases; junction bases outside the gene matches: 1. CDR3 DNA: TGTGCCAGCCGGGACAGCTATGGCTACACCTTC. Its protein product is CASRDSYGYTF.

In its sample, this clonotype was seen once. The chain carries TRBV20-1 and TRBJ1-6, with TRBD1 as a possible D gene (5 bases). Trimming took 5 bases from V and 8 from J, leaving 13 bases between them. The CDR3 runs to 13 residues. CDR1 and CDR2 from the germline V gene are DFQATT and SNEGSKA (reference sequence). CDR3 sequence reads: CSAYRSGDSPLHF. In DNA, the CDR3 is TGCAGTGCTTACAGGTCGGGCGATTCACCCCTCCACTTT.

This clonotype was observed many times. Germline and junction disagree at one end, which may indicate a read error. The chain has TRBV2 and TRBJ2-5, with a possible D match to TRBD2 (6 bases). The CDR3 totals 13 residues. CDR1 and CDR2 from the germline V gene are SNHLY and FYNNEI. The CDR3, as DNA: TGTGCCAGCAGTGCATCCGGGACTCAAATACTGCGTTTC. It translates to CASSASGTQILRF.

The genes are TRBV10-3 and TRBJ1-1; no clear D. V lost 11 bases, J lost 1 base, and 11 bases lay in between. Germline assignment: CDR1 ENHRY and CDR2 SYGVKD. The CDR3 extends over 12 amino acids. This chain's CDR3 is CAARAENTEAFF. The CDR3 coding sequence is TGTGCCGCCCGTGCCGAGAACACTGAAGCTTTCTTT.

This clonotype was seen a few times. The chain uses TRBV15 and TRBJ1-4; no reliable D call. V was trimmed by 4 bases and J by 8 bases, leaving 20 bases between them. CDR1 is LNHNV and CDR2 is YYDKDF in the germline V gene (reference sequence). The CDR3 contains 16 residues. The CDR3 region is CATSTEDGRAGEKLFF. CDR3 DNA sequence: TGTGCCACCAGCACTGAGGATGGGAGGGCTGGAGAAAAACTGTTTTTT. Variable domain in full (rest from reference TRBV15 and TRBJ1-4): DAMVIQNPRYQVTQFGKPVTLSCSQTLNHNVMYWYQQKSSQAPKLLFHYYDKDFNNEADTPDNFQSRRPNTSFCFLDIRSPGLGDTAMYLCATSTEDGRAGEKLFFGSGTQLSVL.

This clonotype has ten or more counts. The chain carries TRBV28 and TRBJ1-1; 9 bases align to TRBD1. Germline V lookup: CDR1 MDHEN, CDR2 SYDVKM. The CDR3 covers 14 residues. V trimming: 6 bases; J trimming: 4 bases; junction bases outside the gene matches: 6. The CDR3 DNA follows: TGTGCCAGCAGCTTGGACAGGGGAAGCACTGAAGCTTTCTTT. Residues: CASSLDRGSTEAFF. The full variable domain, with the rest looked up from reference TRBV28 and TRBJ1-1, is DVKVTQSSRYLVKRTGEKVFLECVQDMDHENMFWYRQDPGLGLRLIYFSYDVKMKEKGDIPEGYSVSREKKERFSLILESASTNQTSMYLCASSLDRGSTEAFFGQGTRLTVV.

This clonotype was observed at least ten times. The J gene is TRBJ1-1, the V gene TRBV12-3 or TRBV12-4; D gene uncertain. This CDR3 is 13 amino acids long. V lost 5 bases, J lost 8 bases, and 15 bases lay in between. CDR3 sequence (DNA): TGTGCCAGCAGTGCAACAGAGACCTTAGAAGCTTTCTTT. Protein: CASSATETLEAFF.

V gene TRBV4-2 combines with J gene TRBJ1-2; D not certain. Per germline, CDR1 LGHNA and CDR2 YNFKEQ. This CDR3 has 15 residues. With 0 bases removed from V and 2 bases from J, the gap between germline ends came to 10 bases. CDR3 sequence: CASSQEVMENYGYTF. The DNA for the CDR3 is TGTGCCAGCAGCCAAGAAGTGATGGAGAACTATGGCTACACCTTC.